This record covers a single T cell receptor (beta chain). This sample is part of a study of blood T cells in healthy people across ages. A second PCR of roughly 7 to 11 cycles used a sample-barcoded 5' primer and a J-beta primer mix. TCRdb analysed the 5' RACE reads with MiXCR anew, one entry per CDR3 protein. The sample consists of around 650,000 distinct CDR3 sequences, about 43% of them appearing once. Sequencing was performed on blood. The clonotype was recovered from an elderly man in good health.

The CDR3 DNA reads TGTGCCAGCACTAGGGCGAGTCAAGAAGCCAAAAACATTCAGTACTTC. This translates into CASTRASQEAKNIQYF. This chain joins TRBV2 and TRBJ2-4; D unresolved. The CDR3 totals 16 residues. Germline CDR1 reads SNHLY; CDR2 reads FYNNEI. The V gene lost 7 bases and the J gene lost 0 bases, with 16 bases spanning the gap.